This is a list of T cell receptor beta chains from one sample in a study of blood T cell repertoires in COVID-19. Profiling relied on immunoSEQ multiplex PCR, and the TCRdb table lists in-frame clones only, not all of them. The data hold about 290,000 clones, with around 89% observed a single time. Sequencing used peripheral blood. These TCRs come from a man aged 35 to 55 with acute or convalescent COVID-19. CDR3s leave out the opening cysteine and the closing phenylalanine or tryptophan. Fields, in order: V gene, CDR3 protein.

TRBV18 | ASSPTGRDTEAF
TRBV18 | ASSPQLYEQY
TRBV6-1 | ASSGRGGPRLSDEQF
TRBV10-3 | AISDPPTAITGELF
TRBV3-1/TRBV3-2 | ASSQSGNSPLH
TRBV6-6 | ASPPGTGEYGYT
TRBV6-2/TRBV6-3 | ASSTPQGILEKLF
TRBV7-8 | AIQKEMNTGELF
TRBV18 | ASSPSGGAGEAF
TRBV27 | ASSLQGVDTDTQY
TRBV2 | ASHRNPNTEAF
TRBV7-2 | ASSSGFGTEAF